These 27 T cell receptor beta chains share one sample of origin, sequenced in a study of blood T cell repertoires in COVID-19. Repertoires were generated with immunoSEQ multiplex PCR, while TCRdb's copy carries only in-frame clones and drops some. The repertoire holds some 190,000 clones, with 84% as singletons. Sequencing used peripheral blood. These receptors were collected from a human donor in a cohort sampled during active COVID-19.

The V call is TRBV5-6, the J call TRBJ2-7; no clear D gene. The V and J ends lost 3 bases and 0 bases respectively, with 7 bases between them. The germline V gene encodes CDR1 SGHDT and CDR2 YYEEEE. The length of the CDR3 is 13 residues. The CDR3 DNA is TGTGCCAGCAGCTCACTGAGCTCCTACGAGCAGTACGTC. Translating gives CASSSLSSYEQYV.

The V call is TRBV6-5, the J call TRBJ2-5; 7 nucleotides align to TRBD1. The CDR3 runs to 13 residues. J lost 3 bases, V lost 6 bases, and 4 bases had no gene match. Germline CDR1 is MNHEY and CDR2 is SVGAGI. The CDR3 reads CASRWDSKETQYF. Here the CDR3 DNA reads TGTGCCAGCAGATGGGACAGCAAAGAGACCCAGTACTTC.

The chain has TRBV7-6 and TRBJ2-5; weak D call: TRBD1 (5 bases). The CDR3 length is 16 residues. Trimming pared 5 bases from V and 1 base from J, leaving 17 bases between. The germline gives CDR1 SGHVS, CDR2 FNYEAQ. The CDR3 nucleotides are TGTGCCAGCAGCCGAAACTTAGACAGATTCCAAGAGACCCAGTACTTC. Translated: CASSRNLDRFQETQYF.

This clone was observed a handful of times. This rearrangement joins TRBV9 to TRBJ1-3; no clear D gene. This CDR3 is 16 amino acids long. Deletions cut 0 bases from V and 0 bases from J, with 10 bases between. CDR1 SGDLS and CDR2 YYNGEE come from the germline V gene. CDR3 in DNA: TGTGCCAGCAGCGTAGATTCGTCCCTCTCTGGAAACACCATATATTTT. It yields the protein CASSVDSSLSGNTIYF.

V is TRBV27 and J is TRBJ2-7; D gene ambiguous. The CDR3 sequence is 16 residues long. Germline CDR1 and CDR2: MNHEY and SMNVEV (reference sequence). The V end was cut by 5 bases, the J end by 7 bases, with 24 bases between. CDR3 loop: CASSPRSPARHWEQYF. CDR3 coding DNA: TGTGCCAGCAGTCCCCGTTCCCCCGCCAGGCATTGGGAGCAGTACTTC.

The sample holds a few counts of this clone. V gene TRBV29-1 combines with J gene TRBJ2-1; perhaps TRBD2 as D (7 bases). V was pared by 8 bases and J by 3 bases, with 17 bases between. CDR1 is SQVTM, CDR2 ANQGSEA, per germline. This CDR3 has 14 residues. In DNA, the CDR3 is TGCAGCACTGGAGGGGGGGGCTTCTACAATGAGCAGTTCTTC. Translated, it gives CSTGGGGFYNEQFF.

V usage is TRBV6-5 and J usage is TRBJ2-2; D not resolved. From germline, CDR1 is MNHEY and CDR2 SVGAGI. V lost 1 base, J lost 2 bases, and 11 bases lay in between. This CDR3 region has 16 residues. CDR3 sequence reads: CASSYYRQDNTGELFF. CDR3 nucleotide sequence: TGTGCCAGCAGTTACTATCGACAAGACAACACCGGGGAGCTGTTTTTT.

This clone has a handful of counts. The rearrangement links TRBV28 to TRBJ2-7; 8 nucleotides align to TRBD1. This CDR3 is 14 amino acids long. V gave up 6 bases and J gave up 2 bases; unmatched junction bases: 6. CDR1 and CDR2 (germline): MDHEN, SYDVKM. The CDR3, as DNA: TGTGCCAGCAGCGGACAGGGCCTTACCTACGAGCAGTACTTC. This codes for CASSGQGLTYEQYF. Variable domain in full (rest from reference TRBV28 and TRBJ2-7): DVKVTQSSRYLVKRTGEKVFLECVQDMDHENMFWYRQDPGLGLRLIYFSYDVKMKEKGDIPEGYSVSREKKERFSLILESASTNQTSMYLCASSGQGLTYEQYFGPGTRLTVT.

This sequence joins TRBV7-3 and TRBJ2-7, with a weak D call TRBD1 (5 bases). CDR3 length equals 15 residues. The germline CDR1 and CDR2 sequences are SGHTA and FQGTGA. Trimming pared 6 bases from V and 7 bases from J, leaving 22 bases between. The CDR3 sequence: CASRYQGIPSREQYV. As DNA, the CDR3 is TGTGCCAGCAGATACCAGGGTATCCCCTCCCGGGAGCAGTACGTC.

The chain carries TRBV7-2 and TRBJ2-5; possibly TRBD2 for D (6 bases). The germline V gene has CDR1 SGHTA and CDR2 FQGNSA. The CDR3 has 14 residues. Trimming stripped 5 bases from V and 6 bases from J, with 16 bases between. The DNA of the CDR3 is TGTGCCAGCAGCCCGACTAGTACTACAAAGACCCAGTACTTC. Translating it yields CASSPTSTTKTQYF. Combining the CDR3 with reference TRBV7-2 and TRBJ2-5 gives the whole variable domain GAGVSQSPSNKVTEKGKDVELRCDPISGHTALYWYRQSLGQGLEFLIYFQGNSAPDKSGLPSDRFSAERTGGSVSTLTIQRTQQEDSAVYLCASSPTSTTKTQYFGPGTRLLVL.

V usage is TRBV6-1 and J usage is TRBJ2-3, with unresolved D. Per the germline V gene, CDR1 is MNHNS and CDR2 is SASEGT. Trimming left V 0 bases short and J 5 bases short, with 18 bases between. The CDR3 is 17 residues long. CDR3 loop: CASSEALSGFLGDTQYF. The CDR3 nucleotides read TGTGCCAGCAGTGAAGCGCTTTCCGGGTTTCTGGGAGATACGCAGTATTTT.

In nucleotides, the CDR3 is TGTGCCAGCAGCTTAGGAGCAGGGGATCGGCATCAGCCCCAGCATTTT. It translates to CASSLGAGDRHQPQHF. The V gene is TRBV7-9, the J gene TRBJ1-5, with D tentatively TRBD1 (6 bases). Germline V gene lookup returns CDR1 SEHNR and CDR2 FQNEAQ (reference sequence). Trimming took 1 base from V and 5 from J, leaving 15 bases between them. CDR3 length: 16 amino acids. Looking up the rest from reference TRBV7-9 and TRBJ1-5 gives the full variable domain: DTGVSQNPRHKITKRGQNVTFRCDPISEHNRLYWYRQTLGQGPEFLTYFQNEAQLEKSRLLSDRFSAERPKGSFSTLEIQRTEQGDSAMYLCASSLGAGDRHQPQHFGDGTRLSIL.

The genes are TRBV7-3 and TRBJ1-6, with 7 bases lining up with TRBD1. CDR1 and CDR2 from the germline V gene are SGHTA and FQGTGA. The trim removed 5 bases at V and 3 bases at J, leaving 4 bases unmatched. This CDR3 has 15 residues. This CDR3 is CASSLGGLYNSPLHF. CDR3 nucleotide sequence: TGTGCCAGCAGCCTAGGGGGCCTCTATAATTCACCCCTCCACTTT.

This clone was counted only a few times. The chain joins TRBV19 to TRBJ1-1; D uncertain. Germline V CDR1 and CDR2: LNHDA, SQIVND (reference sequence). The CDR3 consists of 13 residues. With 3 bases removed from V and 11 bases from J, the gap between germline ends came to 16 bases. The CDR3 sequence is CASSIHTTTGAFF. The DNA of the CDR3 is TGTGCCAGTAGTATCCACACAACTACTGGGGCTTTCTTT.

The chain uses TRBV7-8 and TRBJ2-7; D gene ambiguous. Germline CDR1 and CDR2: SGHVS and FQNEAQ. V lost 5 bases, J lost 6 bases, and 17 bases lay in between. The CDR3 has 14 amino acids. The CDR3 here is CASSPTMVVAEQYV. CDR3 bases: TGTGCCAGCAGCCCAACGATGGTGGTAGCCGAGCAGTACGTC.

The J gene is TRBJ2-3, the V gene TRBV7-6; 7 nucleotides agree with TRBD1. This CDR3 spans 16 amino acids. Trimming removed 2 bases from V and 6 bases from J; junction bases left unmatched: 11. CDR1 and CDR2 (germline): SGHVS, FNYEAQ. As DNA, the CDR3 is TGTGCCAGCAGCTTACTCCCACAGGGGCGGTCTGATACGCAGTATTTT. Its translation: CASSLLPQGRSDTQYF.

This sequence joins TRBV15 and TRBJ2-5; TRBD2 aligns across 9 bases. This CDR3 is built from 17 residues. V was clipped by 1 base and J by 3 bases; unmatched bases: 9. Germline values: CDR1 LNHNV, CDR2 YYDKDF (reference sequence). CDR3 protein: CATSRGGFSSGEETQYF. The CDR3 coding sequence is TGTGCCACCAGCAGAGGTGGTTTTTCTAGCGGGGAAGAGACCCAGTACTTC.

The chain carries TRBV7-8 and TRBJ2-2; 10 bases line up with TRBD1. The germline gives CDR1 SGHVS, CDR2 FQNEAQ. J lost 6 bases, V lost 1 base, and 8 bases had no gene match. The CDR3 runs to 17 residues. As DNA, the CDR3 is TGTGCCAGCAGCTTAGAAGGGGTCGGACAGGGGGCCGGGGAGCTGTTTTTT. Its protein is CASSLEGVGQGAGELFF.

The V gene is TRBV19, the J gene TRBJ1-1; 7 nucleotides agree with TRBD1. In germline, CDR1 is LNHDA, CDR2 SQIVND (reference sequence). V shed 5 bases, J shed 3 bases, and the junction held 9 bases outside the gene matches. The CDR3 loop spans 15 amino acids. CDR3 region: CASSSRNRGHTEAFF. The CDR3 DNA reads TGTGCCAGTAGTTCTAGAAACAGGGGTCACACTGAAGCTTTCTTT.

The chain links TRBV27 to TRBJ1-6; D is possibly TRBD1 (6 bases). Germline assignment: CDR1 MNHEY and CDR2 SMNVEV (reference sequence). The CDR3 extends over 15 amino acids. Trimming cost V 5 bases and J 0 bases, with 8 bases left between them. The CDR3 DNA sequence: TGTGCCAGCAGTGGGGGGGCCTCCTATAATTCACCCCTCCACTTT. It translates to CASSGGASYNSPLHF.

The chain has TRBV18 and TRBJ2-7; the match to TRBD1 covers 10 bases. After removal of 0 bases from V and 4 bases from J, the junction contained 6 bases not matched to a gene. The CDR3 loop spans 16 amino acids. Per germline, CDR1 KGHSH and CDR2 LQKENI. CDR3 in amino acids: CASSPPRGQGVYEQYF. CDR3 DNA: TGTGCCAGCTCACCACCGCGTGGACAGGGGGTGTACGAGCAGTACTTC.

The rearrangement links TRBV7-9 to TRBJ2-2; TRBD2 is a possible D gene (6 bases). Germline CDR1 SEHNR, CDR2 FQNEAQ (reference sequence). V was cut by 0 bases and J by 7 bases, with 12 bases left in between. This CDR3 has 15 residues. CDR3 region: CASSLAHGRHGELFF. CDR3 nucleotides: TGTGCCAGCAGCTTAGCGCATGGGAGGCACGGGGAGCTGTTTTTT.

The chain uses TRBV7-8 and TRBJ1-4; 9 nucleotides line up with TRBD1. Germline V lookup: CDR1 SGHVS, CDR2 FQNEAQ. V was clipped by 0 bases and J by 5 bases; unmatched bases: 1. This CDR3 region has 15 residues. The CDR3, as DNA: TGTGCCAGCAGCTTAGCGACAGGGGGAAATGAAAAACTGTTTTTT. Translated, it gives CASSLATGGNEKLFF.

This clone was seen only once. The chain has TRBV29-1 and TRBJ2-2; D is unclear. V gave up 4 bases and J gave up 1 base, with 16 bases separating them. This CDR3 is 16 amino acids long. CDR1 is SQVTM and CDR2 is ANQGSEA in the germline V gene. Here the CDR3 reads CSVVLETEKNTGELFF. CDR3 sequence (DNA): TGCAGCGTTGTCTTGGAGACTGAGAAGAACACCGGGGAGCTGTTTTTT.

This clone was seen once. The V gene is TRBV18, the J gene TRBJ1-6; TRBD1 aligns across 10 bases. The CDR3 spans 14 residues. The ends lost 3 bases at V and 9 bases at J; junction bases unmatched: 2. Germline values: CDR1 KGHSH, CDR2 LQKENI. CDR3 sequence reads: CASSPTGGGSPLHF. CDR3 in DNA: TGTGCCAGCTCACCGACAGGGGGCGGTTCACCCCTCCACTTT. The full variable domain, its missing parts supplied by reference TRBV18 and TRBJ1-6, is NAGVMQNPRHLVRRRGQEARLRCSPMKGHSHVYWYRQLPEEGLKFMVYLQKENIIDESGMPKERFSAEFPKEGPSILRIQQVVRGDSAAYFCASSPTGGGSPLHFGNGTRLTVT.

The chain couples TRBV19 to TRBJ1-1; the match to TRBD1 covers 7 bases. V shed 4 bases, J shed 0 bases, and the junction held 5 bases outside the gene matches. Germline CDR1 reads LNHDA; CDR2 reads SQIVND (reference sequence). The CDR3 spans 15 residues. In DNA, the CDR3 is TGTGCCAGTAGTAGCGGACAGGCGATGAACACTGAAGCTTTCTTT. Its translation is CASSSGQAMNTEAFF.

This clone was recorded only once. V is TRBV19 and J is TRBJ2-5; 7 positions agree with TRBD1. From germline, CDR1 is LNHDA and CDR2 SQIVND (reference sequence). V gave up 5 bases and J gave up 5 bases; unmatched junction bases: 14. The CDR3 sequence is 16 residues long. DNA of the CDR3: TGTGCCAGTAGTCCTCCCCGCGCAGGGGGTTTGGAGACCCAGTACTTC. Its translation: CASSPPRAGGLETQYF.